This T cell receptor (beta chain) is from a study of a mutant IDH1 vaccine in newly diagnosed glioma. Study as a whole: Vaccine dosing followed radiotherapy by 4-6 weeks, or accompanied temozolomide cycles. Among treated patients, 62.5% were male and roughly 38% female, and mean age was roughly 40 years. Previous care, which was radiotherapy, temozolomide, or both, most often involved both.

Germline V lookup: CDR1 KGHSH, CDR2 LQKENI. The CDR3 length is 12 residues. Trimming pared 3 bases from V and 5 bases from J, leaving 8 bases between. To note about this clone: Its cognate antigen is unknown.

Data came from immunoSEQ multiplex PCR; TCRdb stores just in-frame clones and leaves some out. The profile shows 55,000 to 65,000 clones, roughly 76% of them singletons. Time point of the sample: week 47, end of study. Vaccine doses each comprised 300 ug of mutant IDH1 20-mer peptide, with topical imiquimod. Eight vaccinations reached patients in weeks 1, 3, 5, 7, 11, 15, 19 and 23. This TCR was sampled from a man aged 45-60 years with glioma. The sequenced sample was PBMCs, obtained from a glioma patient whose treatment included an IDH1 peptide vaccine. The chain employs TRBV18 and TRBJ2-7; D unclear. CDR3 amino acids: CASSPSRDEQYF. The CDR3 nucleotides are TGTGCCAGCTCACCCTCACGGGACGAGCAGTACTTC.